Below, 19 T cell receptor beta chains from the same sample are listed, as sequenced in a study of blood T cell repertoires in COVID-19. Repertoires were generated with immunoSEQ multiplex PCR, while TCRdb's copy carries only in-frame clones and drops some. The data hold some 250,000 clones, with around nine tenths observed a single time. The sequencing input was PBMCs or T cells enriched from blood (not recorded which). These receptor sequences come from a woman between 25 and 40 years old with acute COVID-19.

Only a few counts were recorded for this clone. The chain recombines TRBV3-1 (or the pseudogene TRBV3-2) with TRBJ2-7; D unresolved. V was trimmed by 4 bases and J by 5 bases, leaving 6 bases between them. Germline V gene sequence: CDR1 LGHDT, CDR2 YNNKEL (reference sequence). The CDR3 is 11 residues long. CDR3 sequence: CASSLLHEQYF. For the CDR3, the DNA is TGTGCCAGCAGCCTCCTTCACGAGCAGTACTTC.

The chain carries TRBV27 and TRBJ2-7, with D perhaps TRBD2 (6 bases). CDR3 length equals 13 residues. Per the germline V gene, CDR1 is MNHEY and CDR2 is SMNVEV (reference sequence). V lost 8 bases, J lost 3 bases, and 14 bases lay in between. In DNA, the CDR3 is TGTGCCAGCGGAACAGCGGGCTTCTACGAGCAGTACTTC. This codes for CASGTAGFYEQYF.

The CDR3 region is CASSDNRGWSGYTF. The CDR3 DNA is TGTGCCAGCAGCGACAACAGGGGGTGGAGTGGCTACACCTTC. This chain links TRBV9 with TRBJ1-2; 8 nucleotides align to TRBD1. V was pared by 3 bases and J by 7 bases, with 8 bases of the junction left unmatched. Germline CDR1 is SGDLS and CDR2 is YYNGEE. The CDR3 consists of 14 residues.

The V call is TRBV15, the J call TRBJ1-5, with no clear D. Deletions cut 5 bases from V and 4 bases from J, with 9 bases between. This CDR3 region has 13 residues. Germline CDR1 is LNHNV and CDR2 is YYDKDF (reference sequence). CDR3 sequence reads: CATSGGGNQPQHF. CDR3 in DNA: TGTGCCACCAGCGGAGGAGGTAATCAGCCCCAGCATTTT.

This chain joins TRBV3-1 (or the pseudogene TRBV3-2) and TRBJ1-3; 10 bases agree with TRBD1. The germline gives CDR1 LGHDT, CDR2 YNNKEL (reference sequence). The CDR3 extends over 13 amino acids. J was trimmed by 8 bases and V by 4 bases; bases with no gene match: 2. CDR3 bases: TGTGCCAGCAGCCGACAGGGGGCGGACACCATATATTTT. Amino acid sequence: CASSRQGADTIYF.

The chain links TRBV4-1 to TRBJ2-5, with TRBD1 as a possible D gene (6 bases). V shed 2 bases and J shed 2 bases, with 12 bases lying between them. The CDR3 spans 15 residues. Germline values: CDR1 MGHRA, CDR2 YSYEKL. The CDR3 reads CASSQPRGSQETQYF. In DNA, the CDR3 is TGCGCCAGCAGCCAACCCAGGGGATCGCAAGAGACCCAGTACTTC.

V gene TRBV3-1 (or the pseudogene TRBV3-2) combines with J gene TRBJ1-2, with 8 bases that match TRBD1. J was trimmed by 4 bases and V by 1 base; bases with no gene match: 5. The CDR3 covers 15 residues. Germline CDR1 is LGHDT and CDR2 is YNNKEL (reference sequence). CDR3 sequence (DNA): TGTGCCAGCAGCCAAGTGGGACAGGCAGCCTATGGCTACACCTTC. Translated: CASSQVGQAAYGYTF.

The chain links TRBV6-2 or TRBV6-3 to TRBJ1-1, with a tentative D call TRBD1 (5 bases). Germline loops: CDR1 MNHEY, CDR2 SVGEGT. The CDR3 contains 14 residues. The V gene lost 5 bases and the J gene lost 5 bases, with 15 bases spanning the gap. CDR3 region: CASSRGGLGTEAFF. The CDR3 nucleotides are TGTGCCAGCAGTCGGGGGGGTTTGGGGACTGAAGCTTTCTTT.

The V call is TRBV4-2, the J call TRBJ2-7; no clear D. V lost 0 bases to trimming and J lost 4 bases, with 13 bases between them. The germline CDR1 and CDR2 sequences are LGHNA and YNFKEQ. This CDR3 has 15 residues. The CDR3 spells CASSQERLARYEQYF. CDR3 sequence (DNA): TGTGCCAGCAGCCAAGAACGGTTGGCTAGATACGAGCAGTACTTC.

The chain employs TRBV28 and TRBJ2-3, with 9 bases matching TRBD2. Per the germline V gene, CDR1 is MDHEN and CDR2 is SYDVKM. The CDR3 is made up of 19 amino acids. V shed 6 bases, J shed 6 bases, and the junction held 22 bases outside the gene matches. The CDR3 here is CASSPRWRSSGGWEDTQYF. CDR3 DNA sequence: TGTGCCAGCAGCCCCCGCTGGAGGAGTAGCGGGGGTTGGGAGGATACGCAGTATTTT.

V usage is TRBV7-6 and J usage is TRBJ2-3; TRBD2 agrees at 10 bases. This CDR3 region has 15 residues. J gave up 5 bases and V 4 bases, and 6 bases lay outside the gene matches. The V gene's germline CDR1 is SGHVS and CDR2 FNYEAQ. The CDR3 sequence: CASSSQRGGVDTQYF. Written as DNA, the CDR3 is TGTGCCAGCAGCTCCCAGCGGGGGGGAGTAGATACGCAGTATTTT.

The chain employs TRBV27 and TRBJ1-1; tentative D call: TRBD1 (6 bases). V dropped 6 bases and J dropped 4 bases, with 15 bases sitting between them. The CDR3 is made up of 14 amino acids. Germline CDR1 and CDR2: MNHEY and SMNVEV (reference sequence). In nucleotides, the CDR3 is TGTGCCAGCAGGACGGCAGGGGAAGTCACTGAAGCTTTCTTT. Its protein product is CASRTAGEVTEAFF.

This chain links TRBV6-4 with TRBJ2-3, with TRBD2 matching 7 bases. Looked up from germline, CDR1 is MRHNA and CDR2 is SNTAGT. V shed 8 bases and J 0 bases; nucleotides not matched to a gene: 5. The CDR3 runs 14 residues. This chain's CDR3 is CASGSGASTDTQYF. CDR3 sequence (DNA): TGTGCCAGCGGCAGCGGGGCTAGCACAGATACGCAGTATTTT.

CDR3 in DNA: TGTGCCAGCTCATTCTCCTTTGACACTGCCTACGAGCAGTACTTC. Its translation: CASSFSFDTAYEQYF. The genes are TRBV18 and TRBJ2-7; D is uncertain. The V gene lost 5 bases and the J gene lost 2 bases, with 16 bases spanning the gap. CDR3 length: 15 amino acids. The V gene's germline CDR1 is KGHSH and CDR2 LQKENI. Combining the CDR3 with reference TRBV18 and TRBJ2-7 gives the whole variable domain NAGVMQNPRHLVRRRGQEARLRCSPMKGHSHVYWYRQLPEEGLKFMVYLQKENIIDESGMPKERFSAEFPKEGPSILRIQQVVRGDSAAYFCASSFSFDTAYEQYFGPGTRLTVT.

This chain connects TRBV4-2 to TRBJ2-2; TRBD2 is a possible D gene (6 bases). V lost 5 bases and J 6 bases, leaving 10 bases between the germline ends. Germline lookup yields CDR1 LGHNA and CDR2 YNFKEQ. There are 13 residues in the CDR3. The CDR3 loop is CASSSGEAGELFF. DNA of the CDR3: TGTGCCAGCAGCTCGGGGGAAGCCGGGGAGCTGTTTTTT.

The V gene is TRBV3-1 (or the pseudogene TRBV3-2), the J gene TRBJ2-1; a possible D gene is TRBD2 (6 bases). V shed 2 bases and J shed 10 bases, with 12 bases lying between them. The CDR3 contains 13 residues. Germline V gene sequence: CDR1 LGHDT, CDR2 YNNKEL (reference sequence). This CDR3 reads CASSQLTSSEQFF. The CDR3, as DNA: TGTGCCAGCAGCCAACTTACTAGCAGCGAGCAGTTCTTC.

The chain couples TRBV2 to TRBJ1-4; D gene unclear. Germline-derived CDR1 and CDR2 are SNHLY and FYNNEI. CDR3 length: 17 amino acids. V lost 4 bases and J lost 3, with 18 bases in between. The CDR3, as DNA: TGTGCCAGCAGTGCTCTAGATCCGAGGGCTTCTAATGAAAAACTGTTTTTT. Translated: CASSALDPRASNEKLFF.

In this sample, this clone turned up once. This chain joins TRBV6-2 or TRBV6-3 and TRBJ1-2; TRBD1 matches at 8 bases. The CDR3 spans 14 residues. Looked up from germline, CDR1 is MNHEY and CDR2 is SVGEGT. V dropped 5 bases and J dropped 11; count of bases not matched to a gene: 13. In DNA form, the CDR3 reads TGTGCCAGCAGTCCCCTACAGGGGGACACGAGTTACACCTTC. This encodes CASSPLQGDTSYTF.

This clone occurred a few times. V gene TRBV10-1 combines with J gene TRBJ1-3, with a weak D call TRBD1 (6 bases). The germline gives CDR1 WNHNN, CDR2 SYGVQD (reference sequence). CDR3 length: 15 amino acids. V was pared by 0 bases and J by 6 bases, with 12 bases between. This CDR3 reads CASSESLQGANTIYF. The CDR3 nucleotides are TGCGCCAGCAGTGAGTCGCTACAGGGAGCAAACACCATATATTTT.